The 23 T cell receptor beta chains below come from one sample, sequenced in a study of CD8 T cells in ankylosing spondylitis. TCRdb recomputed calls from the 5' RACE reads with MiXCR, one row per CDR3 protein. Here the sample spans roughly 240,000 distinct CDR3 sequences, over 7% being singletons. Sequenced sample: blood, either unsorted or a sorted T cell fraction (not recorded which). These TCRs come from a female donor with ankylosing spondylitis or in good health (not recorded which).

This clonotype was seen ten or more times. This chain uses TRBV4-2 with TRBJ2-7, with D possibly called TRBD1 or TRBD2 (7 bases each). V dropped 3 bases and J dropped 4 bases, with 16 bases sitting between them. CDR3 size: 15 residues. The germline V gene encodes CDR1 LGHNA and CDR2 YNFKEQ. Written as DNA, the CDR3 is TGTGCCAGCAGCCAGGGGGGGCAGGGGGTGTACGAGCAGTACTTC. Protein: CASSQGGQGVYEQYF.

Regarding this clonotype: This may arise from a read error, as a much more abundant clone is one base away. The CDR3 spells CASSFGDAEELFF. Written as DNA, the CDR3 is TGTGCCAGCAGCTTTGGGGACGCCGAGGAGCTGTTTTTT. The genes are TRBV5-5 and TRBJ2-2; possibly TRBD1 or TRBD2 for D (5 bases each). Germline V lookup: CDR1 SGHKS, CDR2 YYEKEE (reference sequence). The length of the CDR3 is 13 residues. With 2 bases removed from V and 10 bases from J, the gap between germline ends came to 12 bases. The full variable domain, with the rest looked up from reference TRBV5-5 and TRBJ2-2, is DAGVTQSPTHLIKTRGQQVTLRCSPISGHKSVSWYQQVLGQGPQFIFQYYEKEERGRGNFPDRFSARQFPNYSSELNVNALLLGDSALYLCASSFGDAEELFFGEGSRLTVL.

This chain joins TRBV28 and TRBJ2-7; D may be TRBD1 (6 bases). This CDR3 comprises 15 residues. V lost 10 bases and J 4 bases, leaving 23 bases between the germline ends. Germline V CDR1 and CDR2: MDHEN, SYDVKM. The CDR3 here is CAKFDRIKRWYEQYF. The DNA for the CDR3 is TGTGCCAAATTCGACAGGATTAAAAGGTGGTACGAGCAGTACTTC.

This clonotype was recorded many times. The gene calls are TRBV7-2 and TRBJ2-3, with 13 bases that match TRBD2. Germline-derived CDR1 and CDR2 are SGHTA and FQGNSA. The CDR3 covers 16 residues. The ends lost 5 bases at V and 6 bases at J; junction bases unmatched: 8. The CDR3 DNA is TGTGCCAGCAGCAACCCACTAGCGGGAGGGCCGGATACGCAGTATTTT. Its translation is CASSNPLAGGPDTQYF.

This clonotype has a count of ten or more. The rearrangement joins TRBV30 to TRBJ1-3; D not certain. Germline assignment: CDR1 GTSNPN and CDR2 SVGIG (reference sequence). CDR3 size: 12 residues. V was shortened by 1 base and J by 2 bases, with 3 bases between the two germline ends. The CDR3 DNA follows: TGTGCCTGGAGTGCGGCTGGAAACACCATATATTTT. Encoded protein: CAWSAAGNTIYF.

The V gene is TRBV12-3 or TRBV12-4, the J gene TRBJ1-5; D is unclear. V gave up 3 bases and J gave up 5 bases, with 11 bases separating them. CDR3 length equals 14 residues. CDR3 loop: CASSFRLGHQPQHF. The DNA of the CDR3 is TGTGCCAGCAGTTTCAGACTGGGTCATCAGCCCCAGCATTTT.

V usage is TRBV7-2 and J usage is TRBJ1-2; D is unclear. The CDR3 has 12 amino acids. V was clipped by 5 bases and J by 4 bases, with 8 bases between them. Germline V gene sequence: CDR1 SGHTA, CDR2 FQGNSA. The CDR3 DNA follows: TGTGCCAGCAGCCAGAGTTTCTATGGCTACACCTTC. This sequence encodes CASSQSFYGYTF. The variable domain in full, with the rest retrieved from reference TRBV7-2 and TRBJ1-2, is GAGVSQSPSNKVTEKGKDVELRCDPISGHTALYWYRQSLGQGLEFLIYFQGNSAPDKSGLPSDRFSAERTGGSVSTLTIQRTQQEDSAVYLCASSQSFYGYTFGSGTRLTVV.

CDR3 coding DNA: TGTGCCAGCAGTTTAAGTGGGCTCGGGGAGCTGTTTTTT. Translating it yields CASSLSGLGELFF. The chain joins TRBV28 to TRBJ2-2; the D is unclear. Trimming stripped 2 bases from V and 7 bases from J, with 8 bases between. This CDR3 comprises 13 residues. CDR1 and CDR2 from the germline V gene are MDHEN and SYDVKM.

A note on this clonotype: This could be a read error, since a much larger clone is one nucleotide away. The V and J genes are TRBV5-1 and TRBJ2-1; 7 bases are a match to TRBD2. Germline assignment: CDR1 SGHRS and CDR2 YFSETQ. CDR3 size: 13 residues. The CDR3 nucleotides read TGCACCAGCAGCGGGACCCTTGCGGGTGAGCAGTTCTTC. Its translation is CTSSGTLAGEQFF.

This clonotype has ten or more counts. V is TRBV11-2 and J is TRBJ2-1; 8 bases are shared with TRBD1. Germline V gene data show CDR1 as SGHAT and CDR2 as FQNNGV. The trim removed 4 bases at V and 6 bases at J, leaving 2 bases unmatched. The CDR3 has 13 residues. CDR3 coding DNA: TGTGCCAGCAGCTCCGGGACAGGCAATGAGCAGTTCTTC. Protein: CASSSGTGNEQFF.

The gene calls are TRBV7-3 and TRBJ2-1; no clear D. CDR1 SGHTA and CDR2 FQGTGA come from the germline V gene. The CDR3 is 15 amino acids. V shed 5 bases and J shed 5 bases, with 16 bases lying between them. The CDR3 DNA is TGTGCCAGCAGCGTGGACCCCTTTTTCAACAATGAGCAGTTCTTC. Its protein product is CASSVDPFFNNEQFF. The complete variable domain, with remaining parts taken from reference TRBV7-3 and TRBJ2-1, reads GAGVSQTPSNKVTEKGKYVELRCDPISGHTALYWYRQSLGQGPEFLIYFQGTGAADDSGLPNDRFFAVRPEGSVSTLKIQRTERGDSAVYLCASSVDPFFNNEQFFGPGTRLTVL.

This clonotype was counted ten times or more. The rearrangement links TRBV20-1 to TRBJ1-1; 10 bases match TRBD1. This CDR3 comprises 13 residues. Per germline, CDR1 DFQATT and CDR2 SNEGSKA (reference sequence). J lost 5 bases, V lost 5 bases, and 5 bases had no gene match. The CDR3 DNA follows: TGCAGTGCTTCTCCGGGACAGGGGACTGAAGCTTTCTTT. It is translated as CSASPGQGTEAFF.

The V and J genes are TRBV20-1 and TRBJ2-1, with 15 bases fitting TRBD2. This CDR3 comprises 17 residues. The germline CDR1 and CDR2 sequences are DFQATT and SNEGSKA (reference sequence). The CDR3 DNA reads TGCAGCTTCTACGGACTAGCGGGAGGGCCGAGAAACAATGAGCAGTTCTTC. It specifies CSFYGLAGGPRNNEQFF.

This sequence joins TRBV29-1 and TRBJ2-5; the D gene is possibly TRBD2 (6 bases). With 3 bases removed from V and 5 bases from J, the gap between germline ends came to 13 bases. Germline V gives CDR1 SQVTM, CDR2 ANQGSEA. The CDR3 contains 13 residues. The chain's CDR3 is CSVEAGRGETQYF. The DNA for the CDR3 is TGCAGCGTTGAGGCGGGACGGGGGGAGACCCAGTACTTC.

This clonotype was seen at least ten times. V usage is TRBV10-2 and J usage is TRBJ2-7, with a weak D call TRBD1 (5 bases). This CDR3 contains 13 residues. Germline assignment: CDR1 WSHSY and CDR2 SAAADI. V gave up 4 bases and J gave up 7 bases, with 14 bases separating them. Here the CDR3 reads CASSARQWGEQYF. The CDR3 coding sequence is TGCGCCAGCAGTGCACGACAGTGGGGAGAGCAGTACTTC.

This clonotype was counted ten times or more. The V gene is TRBV4-3, the J gene TRBJ2-1, with D perhaps TRBD2 (8 bases). The V gene's germline CDR1 is LGHNA and CDR2 YSLEER. The CDR3 runs 16 residues. Trimming stripped 3 bases from V and 8 bases from J, with 20 bases between. The CDR3 sequence: CASSQWNGRGRDEQFF. The CDR3 DNA reads TGCGCCAGCAGCCAGTGGAACGGGAGGGGGCGGGATGAGCAGTTCTTC.

Worth noting for this clonotype: A much bigger clone sits one base away, suggesting this may be a read error. The chain uses TRBV12-3 or TRBV12-4 and TRBJ2-1; D may be TRBD1 (6 bases). V lost 5 bases, J lost 4 bases, and 9 bases lay in between. The CDR3 length is 13 residues. Written as DNA, the CDR3 is TGTGCCAGCAGTAGGACAGCTTACAATGAGCAGTTCTTC. This translates into CASSRTAYNEQFF.

On this clonotype: A read error is possible here, since a much larger clone lies one base away. The J gene is TRBJ2-5, the V gene TRBV7-9; TRBD1 matches 7 bases. Germline lookup yields CDR1 SEHNR and CDR2 FQNEAQ (reference sequence). The CDR3 is 14 residues long. The CDR3 region is CASSSRTGGETQNF. CDR3 DNA sequence: TGTGCCAGCAGCTCCCGGACAGGAGGAGAGACCCAGAACTTC.

V is TRBV12-3 or TRBV12-4 and J is TRBJ2-1, with 14 bases identical to TRBD2. Germline trimming cut 7 bases from V and 7 bases from J; bases unmatched to any gene: 12. The CDR3 has 17 amino acids. The CDR3 DNA is TGTGCCAGCACCTACCTAATTGGGACTAGCGGGAGTAATGAGCAGTTCTTC. Protein: CASTYLIGTSGSNEQFF.

Many counts were recorded for this clonotype. The V gene is TRBV19, the J gene TRBJ1-5; D may be TRBD1 (5 bases). CDR1 is LNHDA, CDR2 SQIVND, per germline (reference sequence). CDR3 length: 14 amino acids. Trimming took off 6 bases at V and 6 bases at J, with 15 bases between the two ends. DNA of the CDR3: TGTGCCAGTAGCCTTTCAGGGAGGACTCAGCCCCAGCATTTT. The encoded protein is CASSLSGRTQPQHF.

This clonotype was recorded many times. The rearrangement links TRBV7-8 to TRBJ2-2; TRBD1 might be the D (6 bases). V was shortened by 5 bases and J by 6 bases, with 19 bases between the two germline ends. The length of the CDR3 is 16 residues. The germline V gene has CDR1 SGHVS and CDR2 FQNEAQ. The CDR3 DNA sequence: TGTGCCAGCAGCGCATACAGGGCAGGGGCTCCCGGGGAGCTGTTTTTT. Protein: CASSAYRAGAPGELFF.

The chain joins TRBV18 to TRBJ2-5; TRBD2 might be the D (5 bases). This CDR3 region has 14 residues. Germline lookup yields CDR1 KGHSH and CDR2 LQKENI. V shed 3 bases and J shed 5 bases, with 13 bases lying between them. This CDR3 is CASSPQLEEETQYF. The DNA of the CDR3 is TGTGCCAGCTCACCGCAACTAGAGGAGGAGACCCAGTACTTC.

In this sample, this clonotype turned up many times. The chain has TRBV29-1 and TRBJ2-1, with D unresolved. Germline V gene data show CDR1 as SQVTM and CDR2 as ANQGSEA. Trimming took off 6 bases at V and 1 base at J, with 10 bases between the two ends. CDR3 length: 13 amino acids. CDR3 bases: TGCAGCGTATGTCTCCTATCCTACAATGAGCAGTTCTTC. Amino acid sequence: CSVCLLSYNEQFF.